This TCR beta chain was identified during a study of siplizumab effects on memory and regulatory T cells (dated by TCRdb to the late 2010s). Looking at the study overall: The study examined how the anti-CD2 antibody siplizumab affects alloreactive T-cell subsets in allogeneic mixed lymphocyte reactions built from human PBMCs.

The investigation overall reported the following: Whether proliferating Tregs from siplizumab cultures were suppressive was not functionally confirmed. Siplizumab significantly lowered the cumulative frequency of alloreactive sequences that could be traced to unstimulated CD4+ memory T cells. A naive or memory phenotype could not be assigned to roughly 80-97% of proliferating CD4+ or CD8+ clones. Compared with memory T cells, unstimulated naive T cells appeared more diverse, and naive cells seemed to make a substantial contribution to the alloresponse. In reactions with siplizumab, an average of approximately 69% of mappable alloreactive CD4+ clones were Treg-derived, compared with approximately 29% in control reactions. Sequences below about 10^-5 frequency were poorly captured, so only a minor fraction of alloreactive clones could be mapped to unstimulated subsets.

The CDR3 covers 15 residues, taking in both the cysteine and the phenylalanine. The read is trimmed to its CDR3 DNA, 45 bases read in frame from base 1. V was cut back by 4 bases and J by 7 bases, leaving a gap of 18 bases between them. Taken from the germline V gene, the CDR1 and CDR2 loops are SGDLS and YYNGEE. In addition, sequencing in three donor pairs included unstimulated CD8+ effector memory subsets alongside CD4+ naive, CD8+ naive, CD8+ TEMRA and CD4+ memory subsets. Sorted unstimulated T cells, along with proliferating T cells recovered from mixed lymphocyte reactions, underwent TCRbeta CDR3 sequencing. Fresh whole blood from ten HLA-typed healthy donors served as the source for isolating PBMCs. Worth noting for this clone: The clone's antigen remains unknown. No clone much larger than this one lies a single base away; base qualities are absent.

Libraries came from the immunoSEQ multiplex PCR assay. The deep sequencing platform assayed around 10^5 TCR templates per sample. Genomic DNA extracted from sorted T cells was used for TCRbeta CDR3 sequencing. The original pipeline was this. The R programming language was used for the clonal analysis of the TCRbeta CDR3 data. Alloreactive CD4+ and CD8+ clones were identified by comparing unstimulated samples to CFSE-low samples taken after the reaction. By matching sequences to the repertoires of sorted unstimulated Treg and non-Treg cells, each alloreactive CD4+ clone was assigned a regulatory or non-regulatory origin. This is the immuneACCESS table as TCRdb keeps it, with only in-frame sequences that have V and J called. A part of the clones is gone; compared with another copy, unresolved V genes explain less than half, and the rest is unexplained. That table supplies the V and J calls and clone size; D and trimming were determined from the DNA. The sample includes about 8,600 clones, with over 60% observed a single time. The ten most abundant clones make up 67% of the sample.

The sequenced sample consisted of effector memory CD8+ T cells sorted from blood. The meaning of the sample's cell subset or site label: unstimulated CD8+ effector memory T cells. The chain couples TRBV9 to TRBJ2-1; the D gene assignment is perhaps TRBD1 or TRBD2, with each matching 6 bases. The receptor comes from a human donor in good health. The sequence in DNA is TGTGCCAGCAGCTTGTGGGGGGCCCCCCGGAATGAGCAGTTCTTC. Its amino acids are CASSLWGAPRNEQFF. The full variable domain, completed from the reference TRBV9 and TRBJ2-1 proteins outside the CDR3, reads DSGVTQTPKHLITATGQRVTLRCSPRSGDLSVYWYQQSLDQGLQFLIQYYNGEERAKGNILERFSAQQFPDLHSELNLSSLELGDSALYFCASSLWGAPRNEQFFGPGTRLTVL.